What follows are 30 T cell receptor beta chains derived from one specimen sequenced in a study of regulatory dendritic cells for organ transplantation. TCRdb's copy holds only in-frame clones and misses some; the assay was immunoSEQ multiplex PCR. This table holds under 40,000 clones, 90% to 95% found once. The specimen sequenced was naive CD8+ T cells from blood. The subset: CD45RA+ naive T cells. Receptor source: a human donor in good health.

The J gene is TRBJ1-2, the V gene TRBV19; no clear D. The V gene lost 3 bases and the J gene lost 3 bases, with 14 bases spanning the gap. Per germline, CDR1 LNHDA and CDR2 SQIVND (reference sequence). The CDR3 consists of 15 residues. The CDR3 region has the DNA TGTGCCAGTAGTATCAGGTCCGGGCGGGACTATGGCTACACCTTC. This translates into CASSIRSGRDYGYTF.

This chain uses TRBV4-3 with TRBJ2-1; perhaps TRBD2 as D (6 bases). Germline-derived CDR1 and CDR2 are LGHNA and YSLEER. The CDR3 totals 15 residues. V shed 4 bases and J shed 2 bases, with 12 bases lying between them. The CDR3 DNA reads as TGCGCCAGCAGCCTGGGACTCCCGCCCTACAATGAGCAGTTCTTC. Translating gives CASSLGLPPYNEQFF.

The chain combines TRBV16 with TRBJ1-1; TRBD1 matches at 9 bases. J was trimmed by 3 bases and V by 5 bases; bases with no gene match: 13. This CDR3 is built from 17 residues. Germline CDR1 reads KGHSY; CDR2 reads FQNENV. CDR3 protein: CASSDLQGALIDTEAFF. Here the CDR3 DNA reads TGTGCCAGCAGCGATTTACAGGGGGCTCTGATCGACACTGAAGCTTTCTTT. Full variable domain (remainder filled in from reference TRBV16 and TRBJ1-1): GEEVAQTPKHLVRGEGQKAKLYCAPIKGHSYVFWYQQVLKNEFKFLISFQNENVFDETGMPKERFSAKCLPNSPCSLEIQATKLEDSAVYFCASSDLQGALIDTEAFFGQGTRLTVV.

V usage is TRBV19 and J usage is TRBJ2-7; tentative D call: TRBD1 (5 bases). Germline loops: CDR1 LNHDA, CDR2 SQIVND (reference sequence). Trimming took 5 bases from V and 1 from J, leaving 15 bases between them. The CDR3 spans 15 residues. CDR3 in amino acids: CASSGAGGLSYEQYF. CDR3 sequence (DNA): TGTGCCAGTAGTGGGGCAGGTGGCCTATCCTACGAGCAGTACTTC.

This chain joins TRBV6-5 and TRBJ2-1; D perhaps matches TRBD2 (6 bases). Per the germline V gene, CDR1 is MNHEY and CDR2 is SVGAGI. This CDR3 spans 14 amino acids. Trimming left V 6 bases short and J 7 bases short, with 16 bases between. For the CDR3, the DNA is TGTGCCAGCAGCGGACCGCGGGGCGATAATGAGCAGTTCTTC. Translated, it gives CASSGPRGDNEQFF.

The J gene is TRBJ2-1, the V gene TRBV7-9; 8 positions match TRBD1. The CDR3 has 15 amino acids. The germline V gene encodes CDR1 SEHNR and CDR2 FQNEAQ (reference sequence). V dropped 4 bases and J dropped 2; count of bases not matched to a gene: 4. CDR3: CASSSDRGPYNEQFF. CDR3 DNA: TGTGCCAGCAGCTCCGACAGGGGCCCCTACAATGAGCAGTTCTTC.

J is TRBJ1-1 and V is TRBV4-1; D unresolved. Trimming shortened V by 1 base and J by 0 bases, and 9 bases separated the two germline ends. Germline CDR1 is MGHRA and CDR2 is YSYEKL. This CDR3 is built from 15 residues. The CDR3 spells CASSQVQGLNTEAFF. In nucleotides, the CDR3 is TGCGCCAGCAGCCAAGTTCAAGGCCTGAACACTGAAGCTTTCTTT.

The genes are TRBV29-1 and TRBJ2-3; no definite D call. Looked up from germline, CDR1 is SQVTM and CDR2 is ANQGSEA. The CDR3 is made up of 13 amino acids. V lost 7 bases and J lost 0, with 11 bases in between. CDR3: CSAMAASTDTQYF. For the CDR3, the DNA is TGCAGCGCCATGGCGGCTAGCACAGATACGCAGTATTTT.

The J gene is TRBJ2-1, the V gene TRBV27, with 7 bases fitting TRBD1. Trimming took 7 bases from V and 5 from J; bases not matched to a gene: 8. Germline CDR1 and CDR2: MNHEY and SMNVEV (reference sequence). This CDR3 spans 14 amino acids. DNA for the CDR3: TGTGCCAGCACTCCTGGGACAGTAAACAATGAGCAGTTCTTC. Protein sequence: CASTPGTVNNEQFF.

The chain employs TRBV4-2 and TRBJ2-1; D possibly corresponds to TRBD2 (6 bases). Trimming stripped 1 base from V and 10 bases from J, with 11 bases between. Germline V gene sequence: CDR1 LGHNA, CDR2 YNFKEQ. This CDR3 is built from 13 residues. The CDR3 region is CASSQVATREQFF. CDR3 coding DNA: TGTGCCAGCAGCCAAGTTGCGACTAGGGAGCAGTTCTTC.

The rearrangement links TRBV6-1 to TRBJ1-2; D is possibly TRBD1 (5 bases). Germline V lookup: CDR1 MNHNS, CDR2 SASEGT. Trimming removed 2 bases at V and 1 base at J, with 11 bases between. The CDR3 runs 15 residues. CDR3 bases: TGTGCCAGCAGTGAAATCGGGGCAGTTAACTATGGCTACACCTTC. As protein: CASSEIGAVNYGYTF.

V usage is TRBV4-1 and J usage is TRBJ2-7, with 9 bases identical to TRBD2. In germline, CDR1 is MGHRA, CDR2 YSYEKL. CDR3 size: 15 residues. Trimming removed 0 bases from V and 4 bases from J; junction bases left unmatched: 4. The CDR3 region has the DNA TGCGCCAGCAGCCAAGAACCAGCGGGGGGTTACGAGCAGTACTTC. It codes for CASSQEPAGGYEQYF.

This CDR3 reads CASSQFQGYEQYF. DNA of the CDR3: TGTGCCAGCAGTCAATTCCAGGGATACGAGCAGTACTTC. This chain uses TRBV27 with TRBJ2-7; a weak D match, TRBD1 (5 bases). V lost 5 bases to trimming and J lost 4 bases, with 12 bases between them. CDR3 length equals 13 residues. Germline V CDR1 and CDR2: MNHEY, SMNVEV (reference sequence).

The genes are TRBV7-9 and TRBJ2-1, with 10 bases aligning to TRBD2. The trim removed 5 bases at V and 6 bases at J, leaving 7 bases unmatched. This CDR3 has 15 amino acids. The germline CDR1 and CDR2 sequences are SEHNR and FQNEAQ (reference sequence). The CDR3 coding sequence is TGTGCCAGCAGCCCTCAGCGGGGGGGTGCCAATGAGCAGTTCTTC. Translation gives CASSPQRGGANEQFF.

This rearrangement joins TRBV27 to TRBJ2-7, with D hard to call. CDR1 is MNHEY and CDR2 is SMNVEV in the germline V gene (reference sequence). Deletions cut 1 base from V and 5 bases from J, with 9 bases between. The CDR3 runs 13 residues. The CDR3 reads CASSLFPADEQYF. Written as DNA, the CDR3 is TGTGCCAGCAGTTTATTCCCCGCGGACGAGCAGTACTTC.

The CDR3 is CASSKEGPSYEQYF. DNA for the CDR3: TGTGCCAGCAGCAAGGAGGGCCCCAGCTACGAGCAGTACTTC. This chain uses TRBV27 with TRBJ2-7; the D gene is possibly TRBD2 (6 bases). This CDR3 region has 14 residues. V shed 6 bases and J shed 3 bases, with 15 bases lying between them. Germline CDR1 reads MNHEY; CDR2 reads SMNVEV (reference sequence).

The chain carries TRBV28 and TRBJ2-5; D might be TRBD1 or TRBD2, each matching 5 bases. The CDR3 extends over 14 amino acids. Trimming took 3 bases from V and 4 from J, leaving 12 bases between them. Germline V gene lookup returns CDR1 MDHEN and CDR2 SYDVKM. CDR3 residues: CASSFLAGGETQYF. The CDR3 DNA is TGTGCCAGCAGTTTCTTAGCTGGGGGAGAGACCCAGTACTTC.

The chain carries TRBV11-2 and TRBJ2-1; D tentatively fits TRBD1 or TRBD2 (5 bases each). Germline V lookup: CDR1 SGHAT, CDR2 FQNNGV. The V and J ends lost 4 bases and 4 bases respectively, with 14 bases between them. The CDR3 totals 15 residues. CDR3: CASSSTGTAYNEQFF. The DNA for the CDR3 is TGTGCCAGCAGCTCAACCGGGACCGCTTACAATGAGCAGTTCTTC.

V usage is TRBV30 and J usage is TRBJ2-3; D is tentatively TRBD1 or TRBD2 (6 bases each). This CDR3 spans 15 amino acids. Germline CDR1 reads GTSNPN; CDR2 reads SVGIG (reference sequence). With 5 bases removed from V and 1 base from J, the gap between germline ends came to 16 bases. The CDR3 coding sequence is TGTGCCTGGGCGGGACACTCCGCGGGCACAGATACGCAGTATTTT. Translating it yields CAWAGHSAGTDTQYF.

J is TRBJ2-2 and V is TRBV9; D is unresolved. The germline V and J ends were trimmed by 9 bases and 0 bases, with 12 bases remaining between them. Germline CDR1 reads SGDLS; CDR2 reads YYNGEE. There are 14 residues in the CDR3. The CDR3 protein is CATSLGANTGELFF. CDR3 coding DNA: TGTGCCACAAGTCTGGGCGCGAACACCGGGGAGCTGTTTTTT.

This chain uses TRBV11-3 with TRBJ1-1; 8 bases line up with TRBD1. The CDR3 spans 13 residues. J lost 6 bases, V lost 3 bases, and 3 bases had no gene match. Germline CDR1 reads SGHNT; CDR2 reads YENEEA. The CDR3 coding sequence is TGTGCCAGCAGCTTTTCAGGGGGCTCTGAAGCTTTCTTT. It specifies CASSFSGGSEAFF.

A note on this clone: At one of its ends the junction is not consistent with the germline gene, which may arise from a read error. This chain uses TRBV4-2 with TRBJ1-1; no reliable D call. The germline V gene has CDR1 LGHNA and CDR2 YNFKEQ. The length of the CDR3 is 15 residues. CDR3 bases: TGTGCCAGCAGCCAAGATCTTTCGGTAGGAGGTGGGCCGCCCTTT. Protein product: CASSQDLSVGGGPPF.

The rearrangement uses TRBV7-9 and TRBJ2-7, with TRBD2 matching over 8 bases. The CDR3 contains 14 residues. CDR1 is SEHNR, CDR2 FQNEAQ, per germline (reference sequence). V was pared by 3 bases and J by 2 bases, with 3 bases of the junction left unmatched. The CDR3 DNA reads as TGTGCCAGCAGCTTGGGCGGGGGGACCTACGAGCAGTACTTC. Amino acid sequence: CASSLGGGTYEQYF.

The chain recombines TRBV13 with TRBJ2-7, with TRBD2 identical over 9 bases. The CDR3 spans 15 residues. CDR1 is PRHDT, CDR2 FYEKMQ, per germline (reference sequence). V gave up 5 bases and J gave up 5 bases; unmatched junction bases: 10. The CDR3 reads CASSPHLSGGNEQYF. The CDR3 region has the DNA TGTGCCAGCAGCCCACACCTTAGCGGGGGAAACGAGCAGTACTTC.

This chain joins TRBV30 and TRBJ1-5; D not resolved. V lost 3 bases, J lost 4 bases, and 13 bases lay in between. The length of the CDR3 is 14 residues. Germline V gene sequence: CDR1 GTSNPN, CDR2 SVGIG (reference sequence). CDR3 loop: CAWSGGYGNQPQHF. CDR3 coding DNA: TGTGCCTGGAGCGGAGGGTACGGTAATCAGCCCCAGCATTTT.

This sequence joins TRBV7-3 and TRBJ1-1; D remains unclear. Trimming removed 1 base at V and 2 bases at J, with 5 bases between. Germline V gives CDR1 SGHTA, CDR2 FQGTGA. CDR3 length: 13 residues. CDR3: CASSLNANTEAFF. CDR3 bases: TGTGCCAGCAGCTTAAACGCCAACACTGAAGCTTTCTTT.

This clone was counted a single time. The J gene is TRBJ2-1, the V gene TRBV30, with 10 bases lining up with TRBD2. The CDR3 is made up of 15 amino acids. Germline CDR1 is GTSNPN and CDR2 is SVGIG (reference sequence). Germline trimming cut 0 bases from V and 6 bases from J; bases unmatched to any gene: 5. Here the CDR3 reads CAWSVGLAGANEQFF. The CDR3 nucleotides read TGTGCCTGGAGTGTTGGGCTAGCGGGGGCCAATGAGCAGTTCTTC.

The chain has TRBV10-3 and TRBJ2-3; 10 nucleotides line up with TRBD1. The CDR3 has 17 amino acids. V lost 0 bases, J lost 2 bases, and 5 bases stayed unmatched. In germline, CDR1 is ENHRY, CDR2 SYGVKD. CDR3 in amino acids: CAISESRGTGVTDTQYF. CDR3 bases: TGTGCCATCAGTGAGTCGCGGGGGACAGGGGTCACAGATACGCAGTATTTT.

V usage is TRBV27 and J usage is TRBJ1-1; D is undetermined. Germline V gene sequence: CDR1 MNHEY, CDR2 SMNVEV (reference sequence). The V end was cut by 1 base, the J end by 3 bases, with 12 bases between. This CDR3 is built from 15 residues. The CDR3 here is CASSLWSPGDTEAFF. The CDR3 bases are TGTGCCAGCAGTTTATGGAGTCCGGGAGACACTGAAGCTTTCTTT.

V gene TRBV4-1 combines with J gene TRBJ1-2; no clear D. With 3 bases removed from V and 8 bases from J, the gap between germline ends came to 16 bases. Germline loops: CDR1 MGHRA, CDR2 YSYEKL. The CDR3 consists of 14 residues. Here the CDR3 DNA reads TGCGCCAGCAGCCACCCGACAACTGCTCACGGCTACACCTTC. Translated, it gives CASSHPTTAHGYTF.